One and the same sample provided the 18 T cell receptor beta chains below, sequenced in a study of cytomegalovirus exposure and HLA in healthy donors. 13 Jbeta primers and 60 Vbeta primers were used for the PCR. Using immunoSEQ multiplex PCR, the repertoire was profiled, and TCRdb retains in-frame clones only, with some absent. The data hold approximately 170,000 clones, with over 75% observed a single time. Specimen: PBMCs. These TCRs come from a human donor in good health.

This rearrangement joins TRBV15 to TRBJ2-7, with 8 bases aligning to TRBD2. The trim removed 5 bases at V and 6 bases at J, leaving 6 bases unmatched. Germline V lookup: CDR1 LNHNV, CDR2 YYDKDF (reference sequence). There are 13 residues in the CDR3. CDR3 nucleotide sequence: TGTGCCACCAGCCGATCGGGGGGGCTCGAGCAGTACTTC. Translation: CATSRSGGLEQYF.

The rearrangement uses TRBV7-2 and TRBJ2-1; 7 bases line up with TRBD2. CDR3 length equals 13 residues. Losses at the gene ends were 6 bases for V and 12 bases for J; bases not matched to a gene: 11. Germline CDR1 SGHTA, CDR2 FQGNSA. CDR3 nucleotides: TGTGCCAGCAGTTCGGGACTATTTTTTGGGCAGTTCTTC. This gives the protein CASSSGLFFGQFF. Full variable domain (outside the CDR3, taken from reference TRBV7-2 and TRBJ2-1): GAGVSQSPSNKVTEKGKDVELRCDPISGHTALYWYRQSLGQGLEFLIYFQGNSAPDKSGLPSDRFSAERTGGSVSTLTIQRTQQEDSAVYLCASSSGLFFGQFFGPGTRLTVL.

V gene TRBV6-6 combines with J gene TRBJ2-7; D unresolved. The CDR3 runs to 12 residues. CDR1 MNHNY and CDR2 SVGAGI come from the germline V gene (reference sequence). The V gene lost 6 bases and the J gene lost 4 bases, with 10 bases spanning the gap. The CDR3 nucleotides read TGTGCCAGCAGACTGCCTGAGTACGAGCAGTACTTC. It is translated as CASRLPEYEQYF.

This clone has a single count. The chain couples TRBV6-1 to TRBJ1-4; possible D gene TRBD1, 6 bases. This CDR3 spans 12 amino acids. Germline-derived CDR1 and CDR2 are MNHNS and SASEGT. Trimming removed 7 bases at V and 8 bases at J, with 11 bases between. The CDR3, as DNA: TGTGCCAGCACGGCGGGGGCGGAAAAACTGTTTTTT. Its protein product is CASTAGAEKLFF.

Only a few counts were recorded for this clone. CDR3 nucleotide sequence: TGTGCCAGTCAGGGGTGGGGTAGCACCTACAATGAGCAGTTCTTC. Protein product: CASQGWGSTYNEQFF. V usage is TRBV7-2 and J usage is TRBJ2-1; D is perhaps TRBD1 (6 bases). Germline V gives CDR1 SGHTA, CDR2 FQGNSA. The V end lost 9 bases, the J end lost 2 bases, and 17 bases lay between the germline ends. CDR3 length: 15 residues.

The V call is TRBV18, the J call TRBJ2-7; weak D call: TRBD2 (5 bases). Germline CDR1 KGHSH, CDR2 LQKENI. The length of the CDR3 is 15 residues. The V end was cut by 2 bases, the J end by 4 bases, with 15 bases between. CDR3 DNA: TGTGCCAGCTCACCAGCACAACAAGGACTTTACGAGCAGTACTTC. This encodes CASSPAQQGLYEQYF.

This clone has just one count. This chain uses TRBV5-4 with TRBJ1-2, with 7 bases identical to TRBD1. The trim removed 3 bases at V and 6 bases at J, leaving 2 bases unmatched. Germline V gene lookup returns CDR1 SGHNT and CDR2 YYREEE (reference sequence). The CDR3 has 12 amino acids. The CDR3 sequence: CASSSQGNGYTF. CDR3 nucleotide sequence: TGTGCCAGCAGCTCACAGGGGAATGGCTACACCTTC.

This rearrangement joins TRBV14 to TRBJ2-5; D not resolved. The CDR3 extends over 13 amino acids. CDR1 is SGHDN, CDR2 FVKESK, per germline. Trimming stripped 0 bases from V and 4 bases from J, with 6 bases between. The CDR3 region has the DNA TGTGCCAGCAGCCAAGAGTGGAGAGAGACCCAGTACTTC. This codes for CASSQEWRETQYF.

This sequence joins TRBV2 and TRBJ2-7; TRBD1 aligns across 7 bases. V was pared by 6 bases and J by 1 base, with 3 bases of the junction left unmatched. The V gene's germline CDR1 is SNHLY and CDR2 FYNNEI. This CDR3 region has 13 residues. In DNA, the CDR3 is TGTGCCAGCAGCGACAGGGAGTCCTACGAGCAGTACTTC. Its translation: CASSDRESYEQYF.

This rearrangement joins TRBV5-6 to TRBJ2-3, with 8 bases identical to TRBD2. This CDR3 has 16 amino acids. The germline V gene encodes CDR1 SGHDT and CDR2 YYEEEE. J lost 2 bases, V lost 4 bases, and 9 bases had no gene match. The CDR3 is CASSPKGGGFTDTQYF. CDR3 coding DNA: TGTGCCAGCAGCCCTAAGGGCGGGGGGTTCACAGATACGCAGTATTTT.

The chain combines TRBV5-4 with TRBJ1-5; maybe TRBD1 (5 bases). The CDR3 consists of 14 residues. Between the trimmed V and J ends, which lost 1 base and 7 bases, there was a span of 12 bases. CDR1 is SGHNT, CDR2 YYREEE, per germline (reference sequence). The CDR3 coding sequence is TGTGCCAGCAGCTTGTATGGGGCGGGACAGCCCCAGCATTTT. Its protein product is CASSLYGAGQPQHF.

In DNA form, the CDR3 reads TGTGCCAGCAGTTACTCAACGACAGGGGAAACTGAAGCTTTCTTT. Amino acid sequence: CASSYSTTGETEAFF. The chain employs TRBV6-5 and TRBJ1-1; 8 bases map to TRBD1. There are 15 residues in the CDR3. CDR1 and CDR2 (germline): MNHEY, SVGAGI. Trimming cost V 0 bases and J 5 bases; bases outside gene matches: 5.

V usage is TRBV5-4 and J usage is TRBJ2-7; 9 bases agree with TRBD2. Germline V CDR1 and CDR2: SGHNT, YYREEE (reference sequence). The V and J ends lost 3 bases and 0 bases, in that order; junction bases with no gene match: 10. The CDR3 is made up of 17 amino acids. CDR3 DNA sequence: TGTGCCAGCAGCTCTGGCGGGGGGGCCCCGAGCTCCTACGAGCAGTACTTC. As protein: CASSSGGGAPSSYEQYF.

The chain employs TRBV4-3 and TRBJ1-6, with D unresolved. Germline CDR1 is LGHNA and CDR2 is YSLEER. V was clipped by 0 bases and J by 12 bases, with 9 bases between them. The CDR3 loop spans 13 amino acids. CDR3 DNA sequence: TGCGCCAGCAGCCAAGATACGGGTTTACCCCTCCACTTT. Translated: CASSQDTGLPLHF.

This clone was observed once. The CDR3 DNA follows: TGTGCCAGCAGCCAGACGAGGACTGAAGCTTTCTTT. Protein sequence: CASSQTRTEAFF. The V and J genes are TRBV11-3 and TRBJ1-1; no clear D gene. V was clipped by 5 bases and J by 5 bases, with 9 bases between them. The CDR3 is 12 amino acids. Germline V lookup: CDR1 SGHNT, CDR2 YENEEA.

The CDR3 DNA reads as TGCGCCAGCAGCCAAGGCGACAGGACCGGGGAGCTGTTTTTT. Translation gives CASSQGDRTGELFF. The chain employs TRBV4-3 and TRBJ2-2; possibly TRBD1 for D (6 bases). This CDR3 spans 14 amino acids. CDR1 LGHNA and CDR2 YSLEER come from the germline V gene. V lost 1 base and J lost 5, with 8 bases in between.

The chain combines TRBV6-1 with TRBJ1-5; the match to TRBD1 covers 9 bases. Trimming took 6 bases from V and 6 from J; bases not matched to a gene: 6. The germline CDR1 and CDR2 sequences are MNHNS and SASEGT. CDR3 length: 14 amino acids. The CDR3 DNA reads TGTGCCAGCAGATTAACAGGGGGCGGTCAGCCCCAGCATTTT. As protein: CASRLTGGGQPQHF.

The V call is TRBV18, the J call TRBJ2-3; possibly TRBD1 for D (6 bases). The CDR3 is 13 amino acids. Germline V gene data show CDR1 as KGHSH and CDR2 as LQKENI. V was clipped by 3 bases and J by 4 bases, with 8 bases between them. CDR3 sequence (DNA): TGTGCCAGCTCACCGTCAGGGGCAGATACGCAGTATTTT. Its translation is CASSPSGADTQYF.